The clone carrying this T cell receptor beta chain showed up just a few times. The antigen is not known. A junction boundary mismatches the germline segment, possibly from a read error. The source of the sample is a study of T cells in Graves' hyperthyroidism and ophthalmopathy. The germline V gene has CDR1 GTSNPN and CDR2 SVGIG (reference sequence). The CDR3 contains 11 residues. There were TCR beta CDR3 regions amplified from RNA transcripts. The HTBI primer set served for first-round RT-PCR of the TCR CDR3. TCRdb independently ran MiXCR on the multiplex PCR reads; one entry per CDR3 protein. The sample consists of about 620,000 distinct CDR3 sequences, about 17% of them appearing once. Graves' hyperthyroidism qualified as stable when ophthalmopathy did not progress within 18 months. The diagnostic basis comprised clinical symptoms, serum thyroxine and TRAb, thyroid ultrasound and orbital computed tomography.

Study conclusions and caveats: With a median lead of around 5.9 months before onset, the model predicted ophthalmopathy. In blood, most of the thyroid clonotypes expanded above 0.001 were also present.

The TCR originated in a woman in her 30s with Graves' hyperthyroidism. V and J are TRBV30 and TRBJ1-1; D unresolved. The sample comprised blood. CDR3: CALGREGWVLF. In DNA form, the CDR3 reads TGTGCCTTAGGAAGAGAGGGCTGGGTCCTCTTT.